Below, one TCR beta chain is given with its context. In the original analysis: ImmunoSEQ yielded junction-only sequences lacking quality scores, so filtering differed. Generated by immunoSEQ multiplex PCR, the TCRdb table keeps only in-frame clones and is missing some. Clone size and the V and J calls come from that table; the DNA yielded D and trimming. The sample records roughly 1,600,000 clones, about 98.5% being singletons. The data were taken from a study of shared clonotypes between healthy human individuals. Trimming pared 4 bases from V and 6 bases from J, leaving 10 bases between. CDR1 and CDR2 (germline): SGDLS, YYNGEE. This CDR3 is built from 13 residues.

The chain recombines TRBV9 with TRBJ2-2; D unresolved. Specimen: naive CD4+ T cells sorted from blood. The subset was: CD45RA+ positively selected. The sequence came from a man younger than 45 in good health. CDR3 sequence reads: CASSLRAAGELFF. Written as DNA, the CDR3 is TGTGCCAGCAGCCTCCGTGCTGCCGGGGAGCTGTTTTTT. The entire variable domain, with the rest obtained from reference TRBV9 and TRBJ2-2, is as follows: DSGVTQTPKHLITATGQRVTLRCSPRSGDLSVYWYQQSLDQGLQFLIQYYNGEERAKGNILERFSAQQFPDLHSELNLSSLELGDSALYFCASSLRAAGELFFGEGSRLTVL.